The 21 T cell receptor beta chains below come from one sample, sequenced in a study of T cells in Graves' hyperthyroidism and ophthalmopathy. Authors of the study amplified TCR beta CDR3 regions from RNA transcripts. HTBI primers were used for first-round RT-PCR of the TCR CDR3. One entry per CDR3 protein, called by TCRdb with MiXCR from the multiplex PCR reads. This table has 600,000 to 850,000 distinct CDR3 sequences, roughly 20% appearing once. Sequenced: blood. The receptor source for this set is a woman aged 45-65 years with Graves' hyperthyroidism that later progressed to Graves' ophthalmopathy.

This clonotype was counted between two and nine times. The chain couples TRBV27 to TRBJ1-4; D may be TRBD1 (6 bases). The germline V gene encodes CDR1 MNHEY and CDR2 SMNVEV (reference sequence). This CDR3 is built from 14 residues. V shed 10 bases and J shed 3 bases, with 15 bases lying between them. The CDR3 protein is CATGPGQPNEKLFF. CDR3 sequence (DNA): TGTGCCACCGGCCCGGGACAACCTAATGAAAAACTGTTTTTT.

This clonotype was counted many times. The chain uses TRBV5-6 and TRBJ1-2; D unresolved. Trimming took off 0 bases at V and 4 bases at J, with 16 bases between the two ends. This CDR3 comprises 16 residues. Germline values: CDR1 SGHDT, CDR2 YYEEEE. The CDR3 is CASSLVGDTPSYGYTF. The CDR3 coding sequence is TGTGCCAGCAGCTTGGTGGGAGATACTCCCTCCTATGGCTACACCTTC.

The J gene is TRBJ2-3, the V gene TRBV20-1; 11 positions agree with TRBD2. This CDR3 contains 15 residues. In germline, CDR1 is DFQATT, CDR2 SNEGSKA (reference sequence). V gave up 5 bases and J gave up 1 base; unmatched junction bases: 5. CDR3 DNA: TGCAGTGCTTTAGCGGGGGGGCAAGGCACAGATACGCAGTATTTT. It encodes CSALAGGQGTDTQYF.

The chain uses TRBV24-1 and TRBJ2-3, with a weak D call TRBD1 (7 bases). The germline V gene has CDR1 KGHDR and CDR2 SFDVKD. CDR3 size: 15 residues. Between the trimmed V and J ends, which lost 3 bases and 7 bases, there was a span of 16 bases. The CDR3 nucleotides read TGTGCCACCAGTGATCGGGGGAAGACAGGGAATACGCAGTATTTT. Translating it yields CATSDRGKTGNTQYF.

This clonotype was recorded a few times. The chain is built from TRBV10-3 and TRBJ1-6; D perhaps matches TRBD1 (5 bases). The germline gives CDR1 ENHRY, CDR2 SYGVKD. The CDR3 is 14 amino acids. V lost 6 bases and J 6 bases, leaving 12 bases between the germline ends. The CDR3 is CAIRGGLINSPLHF. DNA of the CDR3: TGTGCCATCAGGGGGGGACTGATTAATTCACCCCTCCACTTT.

This clonotype occurred a few times. The rearrangement uses TRBV5-1 and TRBJ1-1; no definite D call. Looked up from germline, CDR1 is SGHRS and CDR2 is YFSETQ. Deletions cut 4 bases from V and 4 bases from J, with 20 bases between. There are 16 residues in the CDR3. Here the CDR3 reads CASSVRGEVGSTEAFF. The CDR3 DNA sequence: TGCGCCAGCAGCGTGCGCGGGGAGGTGGGTAGCACTGAAGCTTTCTTT.

The sample holds one count of this clonotype. The gene calls are TRBV19 and TRBJ2-1, with TRBD2 matching 11 bases. The germline V gene encodes CDR1 LNHDA and CDR2 SQIVND (reference sequence). The CDR3 is 16 amino acids. With V trimmed by 3 bases and J by 7 bases, 8 bases remained unmatched. The CDR3 region has the DNA TGTGCCAGTAGTATCCCGAGTAGCGGGGGGGCGAATGAGCAGTTCTTC. Amino acids: CASSIPSSGGANEQFF.

Only a few counts were recorded for this clonotype. The V call is TRBV13, the J call TRBJ2-1; D might be TRBD1 (6 bases). CDR1 PRHDT and CDR2 FYEKMQ come from the germline V gene (reference sequence). Deletions cut 2 bases from V and 10 bases from J, with 12 bases between. This CDR3 has 13 residues. DNA for the CDR3: TGTGCCAGCAGCTTAATTCAGGGGCGAGAGCAGTTCTTC. The encoded protein is CASSLIQGREQFF.

This clonotype came up many times. The chain has TRBV11-2 and TRBJ1-2; possible D gene TRBD1, 5 bases. V gave up 1 base and J gave up 4 bases, with 7 bases separating them. CDR1 is SGHAT, CDR2 FQNNGV, per germline. The length of the CDR3 is 13 residues. The CDR3 reads CASSLGGPYGYTF. The CDR3 nucleotides read TGTGCCAGCAGCTTAGGGGGACCCTATGGCTACACCTTC. Complete variable domain (other parts from reference TRBV11-2 and TRBJ1-2): EAGVAQSPRYKIIEKRQSVAFWCNPISGHATLYWYQQILGQGPKLLIQFQNNGVVDDSQLPKDRFSAERLKGVDSTLKIQPAKLEDSAVYLCASSLGGPYGYTFGSGTRLTVV.

This clonotype was counted many times. V is TRBV6-1 and J is TRBJ2-1, with D hard to call. CDR1 MNHNS and CDR2 SASEGT come from the germline V gene. The CDR3 covers 14 residues. The V gene lost 6 bases and the J gene lost 5 bases, with 14 bases spanning the gap. This CDR3 reads CASRNLDGDNEQFF. CDR3 coding DNA: TGTGCCAGCAGAAACTTGGACGGTGACAATGAGCAGTTCTTC.

This clonotype was counted at least ten times. The chain links TRBV3-1 to TRBJ2-3; possibly TRBD2 for D (5 bases). CDR3 length equals 14 residues. V was shortened by 4 bases and J by 2 bases, with 10 bases between the two germline ends. The germline V gene encodes CDR1 LGHDT and CDR2 YNNKEL (reference sequence). This CDR3 is CASSRMRDTDTQYF. DNA of the CDR3: TGTGCCAGCAGCCGAATGAGGGACACAGATACGCAGTATTTT.

The chain uses TRBV12-3 or TRBV12-4 and TRBJ2-7; D is ambiguous. The CDR3 has 14 amino acids. V was pared by 6 bases and J by 2 bases, with 14 bases between. CDR3 protein: CASSPAAYTYEQYF. CDR3 nucleotides: TGTGCCAGCAGCCCGGCCGCATACACCTACGAGCAGTACTTC.

This clonotype was detected only a few times. This chain links TRBV7-8 with TRBJ1-1; maybe TRBD1 (6 bases). V was trimmed by 5 bases and J by 3 bases, leaving 13 bases between them. Germline values: CDR1 SGHVS, CDR2 FQNEAQ. The CDR3 is made up of 14 amino acids. The CDR3 reads CASSQQGPDTEAFF. The CDR3 bases are TGTGCCAGCAGCCAACAGGGTCCAGACACTGAAGCTTTCTTT.

This clonotype was counted a few times. The chain couples TRBV29-1 to TRBJ2-1; D is uncertain. Germline V gene data show CDR1 as SQVTM and CDR2 as ANQGSEA. V was cut by 0 bases and J by 0 bases, with 18 bases left in between. CDR3 length: 18 residues. In DNA form, the CDR3 reads TGCAGCGTTGAAGATCTTTTTCAGGCGGAGAACTCCTACAATGAGCAGTTCTTC. Amino acids: CSVEDLFQAENSYNEQFF.

This clonotype was observed many times. V is TRBV2 and J is TRBJ1-1; maybe TRBD1 (5 bases). Trimming shortened V by 3 bases and J by 5 bases, and 13 bases separated the two germline ends. The CDR3 is 14 amino acids. Per the germline V gene, CDR1 is SNHLY and CDR2 is FYNNEI. In DNA, the CDR3 is TGTGCCAGCAGTGATTCGCAGGGTTGGACTGAAGCTTTCTTT. This gives the protein CASSDSQGWTEAFF.

This chain uses TRBV6-1 with TRBJ1-5; TRBD1 matches at 7 bases. Germline CDR1 MNHNS, CDR2 SASEGT. The CDR3 runs to 14 residues. With V trimmed by 4 bases and J by 6 bases, 6 bases remained unmatched. The CDR3 DNA is TGTGCCAGCAGTGCACAGGGGCAGGCTCAGCCCCAGCATTTT. It yields the protein CASSAQGQAQPQHF.

This chain uses TRBV5-1 with TRBJ1-2, with D tentatively TRBD1 (6 bases). Germline assignment: CDR1 SGHRS and CDR2 YFSETQ. V was pared by 4 bases and J by 2 bases, with 15 bases between. The CDR3 totals 15 residues. The CDR3 region has the DNA TGCGCCAGCAGCCCCGGGGCAGGGGAGAACTATGGCTACACCTTC. Amino acids: CASSPGAGENYGYTF. The full variable domain, its missing parts supplied by reference TRBV5-1 and TRBJ1-2, is KAGVTQTPRYLIKTRGQQVTLSCSPISGHRSVSWYQQTPGQGLQFLFEYFSETQRNKGNFPGRFSGRQFSNSRSEMNVSTLELGDSALYLCASSPGAGENYGYTFGSGTRLTVV.

This clonotype was seen many times. The chain couples TRBV5-1 to TRBJ1-1; unclear D gene. V gave up 7 bases and J gave up 1 base, with 8 bases separating them. The CDR3 runs 12 residues. Germline V gene sequence: CDR1 SGHRS, CDR2 YFSETQ. For the CDR3, the DNA is TGCGCCAGCGGGGTCCGGAACACTGAAGCTTTCTTT. Its translation is CASGVRNTEAFF.

This clonotype came up many times. The chain couples TRBV5-1 to TRBJ1-1, with unresolved D. Trimming left V 4 bases short and J 4 bases short, with 14 bases between. CDR3 length: 14 residues. Germline V gene sequence: CDR1 SGHRS, CDR2 YFSETQ. The CDR3 loop is CASSEGLSSTEAFF. As DNA, the CDR3 is TGCGCCAGCAGCGAAGGACTTTCGAGCACTGAAGCTTTCTTT.

J is TRBJ2-1 and V is TRBV12-3 or TRBV12-4, with D tentatively TRBD1 (5 bases). Trimming cost V 1 base and J 7 bases, with 20 bases left between them. CDR3 length: 17 residues. This chain's CDR3 is CASSLELDQGGLNEQFF. In DNA form, the CDR3 reads TGTGCCAGCAGTTTAGAGTTAGACCAGGGCGGTTTGAATGAGCAGTTCTTC.

The chain joins TRBV27 to TRBJ1-6; D gene uncertain. V was cut by 3 bases and J by 9 bases, with 15 bases left in between. CDR3 size: 15 residues. The germline CDR1 and CDR2 sequences are MNHEY and SMNVEV (reference sequence). CDR3 DNA sequence: TGTGCCAGCAGTTTGACCCGTCCTCCCGGTTCACCCCTCCACTTT. It encodes CASSLTRPPGSPLHF.